This T cell receptor beta chain was identified in a study of cytomegalovirus exposure and HLA in healthy donors. The study ran its PCR with 60 Vbeta and 13 Jbeta primers. Generated by immunoSEQ multiplex PCR, the TCRdb table keeps only in-frame clones and is missing some. The data contain under 130,000 clones, about three quarters of them seen just once; the ten biggest clones take up about 5.3%. The length of the CDR3 is 14 residues. With V trimmed by 7 bases and J by 1 base, 9 bases remained unmatched. Germline CDR1 SQVTM, CDR2 ANQGSEA. The study's findings and limits: Researchers left out some V segments, among them TRBV6-2 and TRBV6-3, as indistinguishable.

Remarks on this clone: Antigen: not known.

The source material was PBMCs. The receptor was isolated from a male donor in good health and CMV-seronegative. The rearrangement joins TRBV29-1 to TRBJ1-2, with 7 bases identical to TRBD1. CDR3 nucleotides: TGCAGCGCAGGATCCGGGACAGTTAACTATGGCTACACCTTC. Encoded protein: CSAGSGTVNYGYTF.